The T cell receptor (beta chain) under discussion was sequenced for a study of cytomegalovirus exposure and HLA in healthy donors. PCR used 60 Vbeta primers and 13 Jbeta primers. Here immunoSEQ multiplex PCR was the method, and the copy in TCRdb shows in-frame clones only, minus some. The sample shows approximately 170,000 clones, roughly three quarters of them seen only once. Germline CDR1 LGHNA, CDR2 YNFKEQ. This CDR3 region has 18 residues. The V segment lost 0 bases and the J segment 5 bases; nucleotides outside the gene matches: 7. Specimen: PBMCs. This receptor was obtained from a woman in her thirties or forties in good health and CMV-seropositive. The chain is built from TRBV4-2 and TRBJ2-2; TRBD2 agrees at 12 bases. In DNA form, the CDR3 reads TGTGCCAGCAGCCAAGAGACTAGCGGGGGCTCGGGAACCGGGGAGCTGTTTTTT. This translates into CASSQETSGGSGTGELFF.